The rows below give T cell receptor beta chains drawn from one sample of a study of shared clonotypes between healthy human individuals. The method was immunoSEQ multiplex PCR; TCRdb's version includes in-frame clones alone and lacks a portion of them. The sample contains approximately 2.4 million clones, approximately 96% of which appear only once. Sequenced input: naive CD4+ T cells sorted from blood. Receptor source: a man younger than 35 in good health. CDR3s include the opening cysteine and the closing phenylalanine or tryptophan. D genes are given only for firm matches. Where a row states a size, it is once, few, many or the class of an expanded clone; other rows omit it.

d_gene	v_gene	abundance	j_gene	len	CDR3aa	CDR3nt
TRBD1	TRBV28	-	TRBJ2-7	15	CASSSTGTGVHEQYF	TGTGCCAGCAGCTCCACCGGGACAGGGGTCCACGAGCAGTACTTC
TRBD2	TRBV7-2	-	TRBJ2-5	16	CASSSPIAGGPGTQYF	TGTGCCAGCAGCTCCCCGATAGCGGGAGGCCCCGGGACCCAGTACTTC
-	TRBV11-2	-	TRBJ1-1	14	CASSLTLQNTEAFF	TGTGCCAGCAGCTTAACGCTGCAGAACACTGAAGCTTTCTTT
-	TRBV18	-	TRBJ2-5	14	CASSPHQGGETQYF	TGTGCCAGCTCACCACACCAGGGCGGAGAGACCCAGTACTTC
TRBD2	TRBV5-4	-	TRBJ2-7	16	CASSFFGGRDPYEQYF	TGTGCCAGCAGCTTTTTCGGCGGGAGAGATCCTTACGAGCAGTACTTC
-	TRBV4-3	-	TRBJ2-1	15	CASSPALLRIDEQFF	TGCGCCAGCAGCCCGGCCCTTCTCCGGATCGATGAGCAGTTCTTC
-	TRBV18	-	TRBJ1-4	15	CASSPGVMGNEKLFF	TGTGCCAGCTCACCGGGGGTCATGGGGAATGAAAAACTGTTTTTT
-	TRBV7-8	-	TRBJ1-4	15	CASSPQDSGEEKLFF	TGTGCCAGCAGCCCCCAGGACAGCGGAGAGGAAAAACTGTTTTTT
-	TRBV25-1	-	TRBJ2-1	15	CASSEPGSSYNEQFF	TGTGCCAGCAGTGAACCCGGGAGCTCCTACAATGAGCAGTTCTTC
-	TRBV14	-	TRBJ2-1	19	CASSQDQAVTGIQYNEQFF	TGTGCCAGCAGCCAAGATCAGGCCGTCACAGGGATTCAATACAATGAGCAGTTCTTC
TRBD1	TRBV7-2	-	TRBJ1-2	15	CASSEGQTPNYGYTF	TGTGCCAGCAGCGAGGGACAGACCCCTAACTATGGCTACACCTTC
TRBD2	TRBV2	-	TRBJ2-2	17	CASRESSGTSGTGELFF	TGTGCCAGCAGAGAGAGCTCCGGGACTAGCGGGACCGGGGAGCTGTTTTTT
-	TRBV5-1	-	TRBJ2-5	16	CASSRSGAEYQETQYF	TGCGCCAGCAGCCGTAGTGGGGCCGAATACCAAGAGACCCAGTACTTC
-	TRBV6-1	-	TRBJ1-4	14	CASRATPWTEKLFF	TGTGCCAGCAGGGCGACCCCCTGGACCGAAAAACTGTTTTTT
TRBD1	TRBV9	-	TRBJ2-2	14	CASSGTGYTGELFF	TGTGCCAGCAGCGGGACAGGGTACACCGGGGAGCTGTTTTTT
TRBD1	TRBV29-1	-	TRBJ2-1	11	CSGYRGAEQFF	TGCAGCGGCTACAGGGGCGCTGAGCAGTTCTTC
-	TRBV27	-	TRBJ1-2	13	CASSFTGVRGYTF	TGTGCCAGCAGTTTTACGGGGGTTCGAGGCTACACCTTC
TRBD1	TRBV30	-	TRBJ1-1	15	CAWRASDRGATEAFF	TGTGCCTGGAGGGCCAGCGACAGGGGGGCCACTGAAGCTTTCTTT
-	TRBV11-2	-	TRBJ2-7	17	CASSLRGESALVSEQYF	TGTGCCAGCAGCTTAAGGGGGGAGAGTGCTTTAGTTAGCGAGCAGTACTTC
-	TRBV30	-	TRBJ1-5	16	CAWSVPTARTQQPQHF	TGTGCCTGGAGTGTACCGACGGCCAGGACCCAACAGCCCCAGCATTTT
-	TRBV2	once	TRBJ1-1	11	CASRLMGEAFF	TGTGCCAGCAGACTGATGGGTGAAGCTTTCTTT
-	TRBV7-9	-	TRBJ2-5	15	CASSTPGLLQETQYF	TGTGCCAGCAGCACTCCGGGACTGCTACAAGAGACCCAGTACTTC
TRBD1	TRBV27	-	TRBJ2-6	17	CASSPGTGRDGANVLTF	TGTGCCAGCAGCCCCGGGACAGGACGAGATGGGGCCAACGTCCTGACTTTC
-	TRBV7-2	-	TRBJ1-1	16	CASSLPDRRKNTEAFF	TGTGCCAGCAGCCTACCAGATAGGAGAAAGAACACTGAAGCTTTCTTT
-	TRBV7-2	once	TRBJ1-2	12	CASSSLNYGYTF	TGTGCCAGCAGCTCCCTGAACTATGGCTACACCTTC
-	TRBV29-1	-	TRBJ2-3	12	CSVAVGADTQYF	TGCAGCGTCGCGGTGGGGGCAGATACGCAGTATTTT
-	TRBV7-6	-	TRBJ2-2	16	CASSLGPGVVTGELFF	TGTGCCAGCAGCTTAGGCCCGGGGGTTGTCACCGGGGAGCTGTTTTTT
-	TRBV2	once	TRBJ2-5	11	CASSGLETQYF	TGTGCCAGCAGTGGCTTGGAGACCCAGTACTTC
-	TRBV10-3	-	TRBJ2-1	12	CAISDPLNKQFF	TGTGCCATCAGTGATCCTCTGAATAAGCAGTTCTTC
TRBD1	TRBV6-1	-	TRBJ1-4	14	CASSADRGWEKLFF	TGTGCCAGCAGCGCTGACAGGGGCTGGGAAAAACTGTTTTTT
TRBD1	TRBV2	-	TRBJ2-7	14	CASSAGTGNLLEYF	TGTGCCAGCAGCGCCGGGACAGGGAACCTCTTGGAGTACTTC
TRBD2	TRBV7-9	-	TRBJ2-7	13	CASSLSGGDEQYF	TGTGCCAGCAGCTTATCGGGGGGAGACGAGCAGTACTTC
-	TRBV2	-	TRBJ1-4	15	CASSTTGSGNEKLFF	TGTGCCAGCAGTACTACAGGATCGGGTAATGAAAAACTGTTTTTT
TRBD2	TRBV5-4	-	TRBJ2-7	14	CASSFSGLAYEQYF	TGTGCCAGCAGCTTTAGCGGGTTGGCCTACGAGCAGTACTTC
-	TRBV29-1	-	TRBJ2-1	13	CSVRGGSYNEQFF	TGCAGCGTTCGGGGAGGCTCCTACAATGAGCAGTTCTTC
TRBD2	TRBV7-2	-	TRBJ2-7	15	CASSSGLAGGSEQYF	TGTGCCAGCAGTTCGGGACTAGCGGGAGGATCCGAGCAGTACTTC
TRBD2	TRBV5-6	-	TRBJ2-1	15	CASSTGLAGFNEQFF	TGTGCCAGCAGCACCGGACTAGCGGGGTTCAATGAGCAGTTCTTC
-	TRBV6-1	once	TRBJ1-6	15	CASSESGGGYSPLHF	TGTGCCAGCAGTGAATCTGGGGGCGGGTATTCACCCCTCCACTTT
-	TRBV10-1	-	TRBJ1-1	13	CASRTDPNTEAFF	TGCGCCAGCAGAACCGACCCGAACACTGAAGCTTTCTTT
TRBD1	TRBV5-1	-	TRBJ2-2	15	CASSLGQGDTGELFF	TGCGCCAGCAGCCTCGGACAGGGGGACACCGGGGAGCTGTTTTTT
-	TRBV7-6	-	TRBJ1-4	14	CASGAQKTNEKLFF	TGTGCCAGCGGGGCGCAGAAAACTAATGAAAAACTGTTTTTT
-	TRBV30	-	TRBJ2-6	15	CAWSVGTSGANVLTF	TGTGCCTGGAGTGTAGGGACCTCTGGGGCCAACGTCCTGACTTTC
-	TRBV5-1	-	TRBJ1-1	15	CASTLTWETSSEAFF	TGCGCCAGCACTCTGACATGGGAGACATCCAGTGAAGCTTTCTTT
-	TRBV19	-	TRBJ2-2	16	CASSHQDRVNTGELFF	TGTGCCAGTAGTCATCAGGACAGAGTAAACACCGGGGAGCTGTTTTTT
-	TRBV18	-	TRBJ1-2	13	CASSTDKNYGYTF	TGTGCCAGCTCAACCGACAAGAACTATGGCTACACCTTC
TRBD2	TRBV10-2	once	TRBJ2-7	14	CATKIAGEDYEQYF	TGCGCCACCAAGATAGCGGGAGAGGACTACGAGCAGTACTTC
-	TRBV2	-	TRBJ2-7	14	CASGSGSAHNEQYF	TGTGCCAGCGGAAGCGGGTCGGCTCACAACGAGCAGTACTTC